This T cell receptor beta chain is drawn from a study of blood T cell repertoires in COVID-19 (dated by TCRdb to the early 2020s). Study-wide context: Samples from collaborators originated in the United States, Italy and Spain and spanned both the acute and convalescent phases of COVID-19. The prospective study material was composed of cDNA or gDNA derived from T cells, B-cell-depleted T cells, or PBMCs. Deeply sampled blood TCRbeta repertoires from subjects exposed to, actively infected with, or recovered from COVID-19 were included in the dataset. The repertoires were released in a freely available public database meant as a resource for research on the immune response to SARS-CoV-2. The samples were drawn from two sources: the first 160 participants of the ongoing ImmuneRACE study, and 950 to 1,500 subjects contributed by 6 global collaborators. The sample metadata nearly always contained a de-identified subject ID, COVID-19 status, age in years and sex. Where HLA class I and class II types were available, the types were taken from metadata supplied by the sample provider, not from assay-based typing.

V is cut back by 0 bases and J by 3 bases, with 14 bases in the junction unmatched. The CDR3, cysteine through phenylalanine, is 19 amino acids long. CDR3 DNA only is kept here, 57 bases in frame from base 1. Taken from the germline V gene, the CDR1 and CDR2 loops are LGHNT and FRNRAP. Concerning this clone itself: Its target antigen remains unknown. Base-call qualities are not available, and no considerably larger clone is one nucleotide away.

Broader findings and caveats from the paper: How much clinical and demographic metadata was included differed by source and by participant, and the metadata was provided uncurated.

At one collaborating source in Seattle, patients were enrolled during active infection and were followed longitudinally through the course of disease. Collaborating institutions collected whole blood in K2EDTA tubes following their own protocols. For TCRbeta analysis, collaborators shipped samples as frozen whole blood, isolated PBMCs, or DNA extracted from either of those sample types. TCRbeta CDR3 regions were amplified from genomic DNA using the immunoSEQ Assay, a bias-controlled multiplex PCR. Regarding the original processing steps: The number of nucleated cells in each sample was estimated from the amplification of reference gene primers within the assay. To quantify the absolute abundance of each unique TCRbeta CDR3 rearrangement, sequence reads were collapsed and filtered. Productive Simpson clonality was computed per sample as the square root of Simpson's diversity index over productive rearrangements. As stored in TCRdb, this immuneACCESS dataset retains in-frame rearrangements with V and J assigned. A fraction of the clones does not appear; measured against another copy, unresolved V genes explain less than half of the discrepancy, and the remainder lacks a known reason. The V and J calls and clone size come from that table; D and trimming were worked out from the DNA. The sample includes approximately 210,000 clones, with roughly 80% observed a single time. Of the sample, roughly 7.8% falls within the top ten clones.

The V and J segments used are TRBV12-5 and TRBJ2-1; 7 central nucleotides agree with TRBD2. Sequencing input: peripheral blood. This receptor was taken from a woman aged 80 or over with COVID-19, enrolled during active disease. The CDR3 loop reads CASGLVVVGGAGRYNEQFF. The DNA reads TGTGCTAGTGGTTTGGTAGTAGTGGGGGGAGCGGGACGCTACAATGAGCAGTTCTTC. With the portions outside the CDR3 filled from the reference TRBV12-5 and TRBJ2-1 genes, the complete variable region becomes DARVTQTPRHKVTEMGQEVTMRCQPILGHNTVFWYRQTMMQGLELLAYFRNRAPLDDSGMPKDRFSAEMPDATLATLKIQPSEPRDSAVYFCASGLVVVGGAGRYNEQFFGPGTRLTVL.